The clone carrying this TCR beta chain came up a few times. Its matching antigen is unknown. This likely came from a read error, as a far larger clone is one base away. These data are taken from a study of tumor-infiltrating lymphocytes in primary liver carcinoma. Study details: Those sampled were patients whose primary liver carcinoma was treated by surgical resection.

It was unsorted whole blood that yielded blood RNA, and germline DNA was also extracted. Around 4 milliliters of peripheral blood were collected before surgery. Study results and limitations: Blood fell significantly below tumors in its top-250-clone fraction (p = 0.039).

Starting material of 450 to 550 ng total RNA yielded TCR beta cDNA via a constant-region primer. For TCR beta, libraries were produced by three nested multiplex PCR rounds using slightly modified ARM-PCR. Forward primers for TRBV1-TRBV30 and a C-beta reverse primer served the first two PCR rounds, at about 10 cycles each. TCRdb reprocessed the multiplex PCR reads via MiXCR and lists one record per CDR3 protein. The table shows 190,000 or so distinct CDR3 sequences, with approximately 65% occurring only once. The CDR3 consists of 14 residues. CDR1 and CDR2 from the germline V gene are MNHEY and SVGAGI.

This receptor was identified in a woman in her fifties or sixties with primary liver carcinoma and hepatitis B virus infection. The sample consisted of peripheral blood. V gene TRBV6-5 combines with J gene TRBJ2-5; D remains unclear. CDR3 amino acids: CASSRLGGEEIQYF. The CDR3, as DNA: TGTGCCAGCAGTCGCTTGGGCGGAGAAGAGATCCAGTACTTC.